This TCR beta chain was obtained from a study of CD8+ T cells in alopecia areata. Reverse transcription of extracted RNA yielded cDNA, which provided the sequencing template. Profiling relied on immunoSEQ multiplex PCR, and the TCRdb table lists in-frame clones only, not all of them. The sample consists of 90,000 to 100,000 clones, around 45% of them appearing once. The sample consisted of CD4+ T cells sorted from blood. The clonotype comes from a human donor with alopecia areata.

The CDR3 sequence: CASSFGNSPLHF. The CDR3 nucleotides read TGTGCCAGCAGTTTCGGAAATTCACCCCTCCACTTT. This chain connects TRBV27 to TRBJ1-6, with D unresolved. Per germline, CDR1 MNHEY and CDR2 SMNVEV (reference sequence). The V gene lost 3 bases and the J gene lost 7 bases, with 4 bases spanning the gap. The CDR3 covers 12 residues.